This TCR beta chain is drawn from a study of identical twins. V lost 3 bases to trimming and J lost 4 bases; unmatched junction nucleotides: 10. Germline V CDR1 and CDR2: SGHRS, YFSETQ. The CDR3 totals 16 residues. General study findings and limits: In beta out-of-frame sequences, the excess sharing between twins was weaker. A lower insertion count was a feature of abundant cord blood beta clonotypes, with no such feature in memory repertoires.

TCRdb ran MiXCR on the 5' RACE reads and lists one entry per CDR3 protein. The sample records fewer than 550,000 distinct CDR3 sequences, about 13% being singletons. Many counts were recorded for this clonotype. Its matching antigen is unknown. These records were also assigned to another study, of yellow fever vaccine responses in identical twins.

The rearrangement links TRBV5-1 to TRBJ2-7; 10 bases fit TRBD1. The sample taken for sequencing was CD4+ T cells sorted from blood. The source is a woman in her late teens or twenties in good health. The chain's CDR3 is CASSSILTGGSYEQYF. Written as DNA, the CDR3 is TGCGCCAGCAGCTCGATTTTGACAGGGGGCAGTTACGAGCAGTACTTC.